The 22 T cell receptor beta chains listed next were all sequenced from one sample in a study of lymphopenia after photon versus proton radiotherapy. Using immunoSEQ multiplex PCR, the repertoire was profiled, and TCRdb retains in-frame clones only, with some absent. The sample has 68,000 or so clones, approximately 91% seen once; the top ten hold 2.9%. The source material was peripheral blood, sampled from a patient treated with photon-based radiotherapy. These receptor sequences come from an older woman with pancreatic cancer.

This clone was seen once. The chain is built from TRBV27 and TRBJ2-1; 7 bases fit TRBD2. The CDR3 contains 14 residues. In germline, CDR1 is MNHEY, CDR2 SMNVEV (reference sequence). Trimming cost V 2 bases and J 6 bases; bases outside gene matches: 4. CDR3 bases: TGTGCCAGCAGTTTAGCGGGAGCTCGCAATGAGCAGTTCTTC. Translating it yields CASSLAGARNEQFF.

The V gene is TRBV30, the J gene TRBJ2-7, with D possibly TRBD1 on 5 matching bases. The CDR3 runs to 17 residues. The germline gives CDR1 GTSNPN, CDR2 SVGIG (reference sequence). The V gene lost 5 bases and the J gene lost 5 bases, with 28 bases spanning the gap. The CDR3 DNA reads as TGTGCCTGGTCTTCAATTGTGGGGCCCCTAAACCCCCACGAGCAGTACTTC. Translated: CAWSSIVGPLNPHEQYF.

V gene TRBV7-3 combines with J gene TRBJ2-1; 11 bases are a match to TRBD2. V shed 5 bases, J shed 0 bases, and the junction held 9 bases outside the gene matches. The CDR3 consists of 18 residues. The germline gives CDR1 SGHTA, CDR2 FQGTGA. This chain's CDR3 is CASSPQGLAESSYNEQFF. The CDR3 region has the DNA TGTGCCAGCAGCCCTCAGGGACTAGCGGAAAGCTCCTACAATGAGCAGTTCTTC.

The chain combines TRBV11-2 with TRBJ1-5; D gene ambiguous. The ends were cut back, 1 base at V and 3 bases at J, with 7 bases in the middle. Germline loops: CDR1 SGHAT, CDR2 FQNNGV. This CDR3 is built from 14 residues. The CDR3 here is CASSLAGLNQPQHF. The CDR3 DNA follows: TGTGCCAGCAGCTTAGCAGGCCTCAATCAGCCCCAGCATTTT.

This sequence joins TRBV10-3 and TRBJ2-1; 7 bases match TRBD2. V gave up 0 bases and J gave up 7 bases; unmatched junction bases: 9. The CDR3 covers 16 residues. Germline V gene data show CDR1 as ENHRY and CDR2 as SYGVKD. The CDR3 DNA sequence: TGTGCCATCAGTGAGTCTCCCCCGACTAGCTATAATGAGCAGTTCTTC. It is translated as CAISESPPTSYNEQFF.

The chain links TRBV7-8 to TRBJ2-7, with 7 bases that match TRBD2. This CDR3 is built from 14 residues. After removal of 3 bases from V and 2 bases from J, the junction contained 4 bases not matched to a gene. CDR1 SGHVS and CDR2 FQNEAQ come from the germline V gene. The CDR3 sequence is CASSFRGDAYEQYF. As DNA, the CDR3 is TGTGCCAGCAGCTTTCGGGGGGACGCCTACGAGCAGTACTTC.

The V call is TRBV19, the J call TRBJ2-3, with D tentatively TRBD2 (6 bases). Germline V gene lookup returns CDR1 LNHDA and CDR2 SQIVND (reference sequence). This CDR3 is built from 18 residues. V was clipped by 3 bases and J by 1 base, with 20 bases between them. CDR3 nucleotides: TGTGCCAGTAGTATTGAAGTCGGGGGTCGGAGGGGCACAGATACGCAGTATTTT. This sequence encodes CASSIEVGGRRGTDTQYF.

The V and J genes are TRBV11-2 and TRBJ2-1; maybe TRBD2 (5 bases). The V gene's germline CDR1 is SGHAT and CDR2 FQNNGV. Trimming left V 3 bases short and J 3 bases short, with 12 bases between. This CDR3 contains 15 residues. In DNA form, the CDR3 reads TGTGCCAGCAGCTTTTACGGAGGCCGCTACAATGAGCAGTTCTTC. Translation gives CASSFYGGRYNEQFF.

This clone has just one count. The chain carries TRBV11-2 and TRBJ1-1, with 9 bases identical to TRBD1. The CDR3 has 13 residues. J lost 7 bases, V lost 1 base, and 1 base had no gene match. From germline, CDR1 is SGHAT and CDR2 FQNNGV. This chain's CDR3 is CASSLGGQGEAFF. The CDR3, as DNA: TGTGCCAGCAGCTTAGGGGGACAGGGTGAAGCTTTCTTT.

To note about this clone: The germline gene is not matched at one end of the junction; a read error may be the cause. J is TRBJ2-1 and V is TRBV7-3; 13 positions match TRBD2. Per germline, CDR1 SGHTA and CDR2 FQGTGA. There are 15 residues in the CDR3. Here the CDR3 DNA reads TGTGCCAGCAGCATAACCGGGACTAGCGGGACTAGGCAGTTCTTC. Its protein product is CASSITGTSGTRQFF.

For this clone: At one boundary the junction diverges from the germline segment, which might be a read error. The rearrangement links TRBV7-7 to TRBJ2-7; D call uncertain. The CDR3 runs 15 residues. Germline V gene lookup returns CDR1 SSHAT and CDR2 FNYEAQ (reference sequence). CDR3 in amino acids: CASSLAAGRSYEQYF. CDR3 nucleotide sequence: TGTGCTAGCAGCTTAGCCGCAGGCAGGTCCTACGAGCAGTACTTC. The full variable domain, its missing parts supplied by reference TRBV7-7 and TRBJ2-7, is GAGVSQSPRYKVTKRGQDVTLRCDPISSHATLYWYQQALGQGPEFLTYFNYEAQPDKSGLPSDRFSAERPEGSISTLTIQRTEQRDSAMYRCASSLAAGRSYEQYFGPGTRLTVT.

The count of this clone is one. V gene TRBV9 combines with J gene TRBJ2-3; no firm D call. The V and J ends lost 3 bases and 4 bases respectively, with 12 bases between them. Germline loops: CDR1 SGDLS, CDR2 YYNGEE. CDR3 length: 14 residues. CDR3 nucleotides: TGTGCCAGCAGCGACGGTACTTACGCAGATACGCAGTATTTT. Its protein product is CASSDGTYADTQYF.

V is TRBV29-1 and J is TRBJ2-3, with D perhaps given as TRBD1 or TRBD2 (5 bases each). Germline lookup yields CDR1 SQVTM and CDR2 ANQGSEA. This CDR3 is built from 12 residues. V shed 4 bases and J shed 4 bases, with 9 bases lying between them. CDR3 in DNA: TGCAGCGTTGGGGGGTACCCAGATACGCAGTATTTT. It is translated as CSVGGYPDTQYF.

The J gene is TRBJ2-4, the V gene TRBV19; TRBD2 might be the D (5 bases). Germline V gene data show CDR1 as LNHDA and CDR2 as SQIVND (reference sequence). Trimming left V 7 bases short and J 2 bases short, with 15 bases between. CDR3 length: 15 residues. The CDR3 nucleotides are TGTGCCAGTACCCACCCCTCGGGGTCCAAAAACATTCAGTACTTC. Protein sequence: CASTHPSGSKNIQYF. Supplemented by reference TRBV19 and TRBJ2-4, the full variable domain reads DGGITQSPKYLFRKEGQNVTLSCEQNLNHDAMYWYRQDPGQGLRLIYYSQIVNDFQKGDIAEGYSVSREKKESFPLTVTSAQKNPTAFYLCASTHPSGSKNIQYFGAGTRLSVL.

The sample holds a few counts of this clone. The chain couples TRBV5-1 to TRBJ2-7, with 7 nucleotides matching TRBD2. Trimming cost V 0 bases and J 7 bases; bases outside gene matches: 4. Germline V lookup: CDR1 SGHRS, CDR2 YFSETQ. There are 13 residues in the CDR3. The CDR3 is CASSLGLAGEQYF. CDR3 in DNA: TGCGCCAGCAGCTTGGGACTAGCAGGGGAGCAGTACTTC. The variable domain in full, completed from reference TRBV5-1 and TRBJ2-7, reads KAGVTQTPRYLIKTRGQQVTLSCSPISGHRSVSWYQQTPGQGLQFLFEYFSETQRNKGNFPGRFSGRQFSNSRSEMNVSTLELGDSALYLCASSLGLAGEQYFGPGTRLTVT.

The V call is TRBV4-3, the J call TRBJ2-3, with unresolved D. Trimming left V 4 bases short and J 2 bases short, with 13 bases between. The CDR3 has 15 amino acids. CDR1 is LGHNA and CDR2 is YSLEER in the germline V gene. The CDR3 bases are TGCGCCAGCAGCCTCGAGTCGCGATCCACAGATACGCAGTATTTT. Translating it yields CASSLESRSTDTQYF.

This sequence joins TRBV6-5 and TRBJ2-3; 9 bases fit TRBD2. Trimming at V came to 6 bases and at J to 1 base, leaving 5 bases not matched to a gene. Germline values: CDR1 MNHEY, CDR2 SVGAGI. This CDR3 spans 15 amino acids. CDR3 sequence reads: CASSLTSGRTDTQYF. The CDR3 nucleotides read TGTGCCAGCAGCCTGACTAGCGGCCGCACAGATACGCAGTATTTT.

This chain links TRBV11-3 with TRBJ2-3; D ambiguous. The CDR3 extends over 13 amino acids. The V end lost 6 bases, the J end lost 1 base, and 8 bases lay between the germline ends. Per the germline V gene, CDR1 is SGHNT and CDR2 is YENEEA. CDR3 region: CASRPRGTDTQYF. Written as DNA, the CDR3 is TGTGCCAGCAGACCTAGGGGCACAGATACGCAGTATTTT.

For the CDR3, the DNA is TGTGCCACCAGCCCAATAACGGGGGAGCAGTTCTTC. Residues: CATSPITGEQFF. The genes are TRBV15 and TRBJ2-1, with D tentatively TRBD2 (5 bases). V lost 5 bases, J lost 10 bases, and 12 bases lay in between. The CDR3 loop spans 12 amino acids. Germline values: CDR1 LNHNV, CDR2 YYDKDF (reference sequence).

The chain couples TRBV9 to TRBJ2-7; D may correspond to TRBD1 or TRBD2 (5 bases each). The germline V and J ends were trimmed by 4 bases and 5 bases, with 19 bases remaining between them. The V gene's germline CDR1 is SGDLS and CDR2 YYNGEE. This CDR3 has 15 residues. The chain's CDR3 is CASSPGTAPRDEQYF. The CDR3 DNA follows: TGTGCCAGCAGCCCTGGGACCGCTCCGCGGGACGAGCAGTACTTC.

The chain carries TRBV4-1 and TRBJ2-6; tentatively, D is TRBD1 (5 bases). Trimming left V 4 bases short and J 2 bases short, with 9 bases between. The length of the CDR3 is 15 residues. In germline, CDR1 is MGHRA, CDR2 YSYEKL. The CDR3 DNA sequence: TGCGCCAGCAGCCTAGGGGATGCTGGGGCCAACGTCCTGACTTTC. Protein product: CASSLGDAGANVLTF.

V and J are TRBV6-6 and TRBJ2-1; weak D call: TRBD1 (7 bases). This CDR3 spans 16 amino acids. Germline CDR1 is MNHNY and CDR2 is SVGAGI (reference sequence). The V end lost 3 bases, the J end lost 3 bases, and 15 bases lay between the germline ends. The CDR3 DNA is TGTGCCAGCAGTTATGGGCAGGGGGGAGTCTACAATGAGCAGTTCTTC. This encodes CASSYGQGGVYNEQFF.